This TCR beta chain was retrieved from a study of blood T cell repertoires in COVID-19. V shed 3 bases and J shed 3 bases, with 12 bases lying between them. This CDR3 comprises 13 residues. Germline loops: CDR1 DFQATT, CDR2 SNEGSKA (reference sequence). Assay: immunoSEQ multiplex PCR; the TCRdb copy retains only in-frame clones and omits some. The sample has approximately 70,000 clones, 87% seen once. The specimen was peripheral blood. This chain joins TRBV20-1 and TRBJ2-7; TRBD1 is a possible D gene (6 bases). The source of this sequence is a woman aged 45-65 years with COVID-19, enrolled during active disease. DNA for the CDR3: TGCAGTGCTAGTCGGGACAATCTCTACGAGCAGTACTTC. It yields the protein CSASRDNLYEQYF.